The sequence of this T cell receptor (beta chain) was determined in a study of T and B cells in COVID-19 patients. Turning to the study itself: Blood was sampled from COVID-19 patients who were either actively infected or recovered. The study, taken as a whole, reports: Highly clonal in active COVID-19, TRB repertoires exceeded healthy-donor diversity and richness at recovery. Patients with COVID-19 reportedly showed strongly skewed T cell receptor beta variable and joining gene usage.

This clonotype is judged medium-sized. Antigen specificity is unknown. Each TRB amplification used about 230-550 ng of genomic DNA from blood. CDR1 LNHDA and CDR2 SQIVND come from the germline V gene (reference sequence). The CDR3 extends over 13 amino acids. V trimming: 5 bases; J trimming: 10 bases; junction bases outside the gene matches: 7. BIOMED2 TRB-A/B primer pools were used in multiplex TRB PCR. TCRdb processed the multiplex PCR reads anew with MiXCR; each CDR3 protein has one entry. The sample includes 13,000 or so distinct CDR3 sequences, over 25% of them seen just once. Source material: blood. This sequence originates from a human donor who had recovered from COVID-19. V usage is TRBV19 and J usage is TRBJ2-1, with TRBD1 identical over 8 bases. The CDR3, as DNA: TGTGCCAGTAGTCAGGGGGCAGGACTAGAGCAGTTCTTC. Translating gives CASSQGAGLEQFF.